Below are 10 T cell receptor beta chains sequenced from a single sample in a study of T cells after somatic rescue of genetic block. Assay: immunoSEQ multiplex PCR; the TCRdb copy retains only in-frame clones and omits some. The sample yields fewer than 15,000 clones, roughly two thirds seen once. The sequencing sample was made of peripheral blood mononuclear cells (PBMCs). The source is a man between 18 and 35 years old.

This clone came up a few times. J is TRBJ2-3 and V is TRBV13; D call uncertain. V lost 3 bases to trimming and J lost 6 bases, with 4 bases between them. CDR1 PRHDT and CDR2 FYEKMQ come from the germline V gene (reference sequence). This CDR3 is built from 11 residues. The CDR3 is CASSLEDTQYF. CDR3 bases: TGTGCCAGCAGCTTGGAGGATACGCAGTATTTT.

The chain links TRBV18 to TRBJ1-1; no clear D gene. CDR1 KGHSH and CDR2 LQKENI come from the germline V gene. V was clipped by 3 bases and J by 6 bases, with 14 bases between them. The CDR3 length is 14 residues. As DNA, the CDR3 is TGTGCCAGCTCACCCCGCGCGGAGGGCGCTGAAGCTTTCTTT. It specifies CASSPRAEGAEAFF.

This clone was counted only a few times. CDR3 in amino acids: CASRPSPGVGAAEAFF. The CDR3 nucleotides read TGTGCCAGCAGACCATCTCCGGGGGTAGGCGCGGCTGAAGCTTTCTTT. V is TRBV28 and J is TRBJ1-1; D might be TRBD1 (5 bases). CDR1 is MDHEN, CDR2 SYDVKM, per germline. This CDR3 contains 16 residues. Trimming removed 6 bases from V and 6 bases from J, with 23 bases in between.

The chain recombines TRBV7-9 with TRBJ2-7; possibly TRBD1 for D (6 bases). Trimming shortened V by 2 bases and J by 3 bases, and 17 bases separated the two germline ends. Germline-derived CDR1 and CDR2 are SEHNR and FQNEAQ (reference sequence). The CDR3 has 16 amino acids. Written as DNA, the CDR3 is TGTGCCAGCAGCTTAATAGGACAGCGGCCCTTCTACGAGCAGTACTTC. Translating gives CASSLIGQRPFYEQYF.

The V gene is TRBV28, the J gene TRBJ2-1; TRBD2 agrees at 9 bases. The CDR3 extends over 15 amino acids. Per germline, CDR1 MDHEN and CDR2 SYDVKM. The trim removed 3 bases at V and 3 bases at J, leaving 3 bases unmatched. This CDR3 is CASSFSGGNYNEQFF. The CDR3 bases are TGTGCCAGCAGTTTTAGCGGGGGAAACTACAATGAGCAGTTCTTC.

The gene calls are TRBV2 and TRBJ1-1; TRBD1 matches 7 bases. The germline gives CDR1 SNHLY, CDR2 FYNNEI. Trimming took 6 bases from V and 0 from J; bases not matched to a gene: 4. The CDR3 runs 14 residues. CDR3 sequence (DNA): TGTGCCAGCAGCCCTGACAGGGTGAACACTGAAGCTTTCTTT. It translates to CASSPDRVNTEAFF.

The chain couples TRBV10-3 to TRBJ2-7; tentatively, D is TRBD2 (6 bases). CDR1 and CDR2 (germline): ENHRY, SYGVKD. The CDR3 covers 15 residues. Trimming took 2 bases from V and 1 from J, leaving 12 bases between them. This chain's CDR3 is CAISEAGGGSYEQYF. DNA for the CDR3: TGTGCCATCAGTGAGGCCGGTGGGGGGTCCTACGAGCAGTACTTC.

This clone was seen only a few times. The chain links TRBV5-1 to TRBJ1-4; tentatively, D is TRBD1 (6 bases). The CDR3 covers 14 residues. Germline-derived CDR1 and CDR2 are SGHRS and YFSETQ. V lost 4 bases, J lost 4 bases, and 11 bases lay in between. The CDR3 here is CASSGTGYNEKLFF. The CDR3 DNA reads as TGCGCCAGCAGCGGAACAGGGTATAATGAAAAACTGTTTTTT.

CDR3 bases: TGTGCCATCAGTGGCCGACAGGGGTACGAGCAGTACTTC. This gives the protein CAISGRQGYEQYF. V and J are TRBV10-3 and TRBJ2-7; 8 bases match TRBD1. This CDR3 has 13 amino acids. Germline loops: CDR1 ENHRY, CDR2 SYGVKD. V trimming: 4 bases; J trimming: 4 bases; junction bases outside the gene matches: 3.

The V call is TRBV28, the J call TRBJ2-7; 9 bases fit TRBD2. The CDR3 is 15 residues long. V trimming: 7 bases; J trimming: 0 bases; junction bases outside the gene matches: 7. The germline CDR1 and CDR2 sequences are MDHEN and SYDVKM. The CDR3: CASITSGLSSYEQYF. Here the CDR3 DNA reads TGTGCCAGCATTACTAGCGGGTTGAGCTCCTACGAGCAGTACTTC.